This T cell receptor beta chain is drawn from a study of T cells after yellow fever vaccination (dated by TCRdb to about 2019). About the full investigation: The SMART-Seq v4 Ultra Low Input RNA kit was used to prepare libraries from fractions with low cell numbers. To track T-cell clones before and after primary and booster YFV17D yellow fever vaccination, bulk TCR alpha and beta repertoires were sequenced longitudinally. Blood samples were taken at several timepoints before and after primary and secondary immunization, and bulk PBMC replicates and cell subsets were isolated. Two healthy male donors, one aged 18 to 30 and one aged 30 to 40 years, made up the cohort. Results and caveats for the whole study, not just this receptor: A small fraction of clonotypes appeared in both the CD4 and CD8 compartments, likely as a result of convergent recombination. Compared with the primary T-cell response, the secondary T-cell response was weaker but faster, peaking on day 5 rather than day 15. After the booster, most of the clones that had expanded following primary vaccination were detected again (around 97% of CD4 and 80% to 90% of CD8), which suggests that memory was broadly maintained. Computational filtering was required because FACS-sorted repertoires could contain abundant contaminating clonotypes from the bulk population. Only a couple of donors were included in the study, so the extent to which the findings can be generalized is limited.

TCR cDNA was synthesized by 5'RACE template switching, which introduced a universal primer site and unique molecular identifiers. cDNA synthesis was primed from both the TCR alpha and TCR beta constant segments. Libraries were amplified in two PCR steps, with sample barcodes and sequencing adapters added in the second step. Libraries were sequenced on Illumina HiSeq 2500 (2x100 bp) or NovaSeq (2x150 bp). The source study handled its data this way. MIGEC was used to demultiplex reads and collapse the reads into UMI consensus sequences, and MiXCR was used for V(D)J alignment. Vaccine-responding clonotypes were identified with edgeR using replicate PBMC samples, with FDR below 0.01 and a log2 fold change above 5 up to day 15 being required. Bulk clonotypes were assigned CD4 or CD8 identity according to which sequenced CD4 or CD8 repertoire held them at higher abundance. The public reads were reprocessed in TCRdb via fastp at Q25 and MiXCR, keeping in-frame beta chains. CDR3 protein sequences are deduplicated, and each keeps its most common genes and DNA. These V and J calls derive from TCRdb rather than the authors' analysis. Counted in this sample were hundreds of thousands of distinct CDR3 sequences; 13% of them appeared once. Together, the top ten hold around 15% of the sample.

This clonotype has a handful of counts. Its target antigen remains unknown. Base qualities were left out, and no much larger clone turns up one base away. The label giving this sample's treatment or condition can be read as: live attenuated yellow fever vaccine strain. Two biological replicates of bulk PBMCs were collected at each blood-draw timepoint. PBMCs were isolated from peripheral blood using a standard Ficoll-Paque protocol. TriZol was used to extract RNA from bulk PBMCs, from CD4 and CD8 fractions, and from dextramer-positive and dextramer-negative fractions. Its CDR3 holds 15 amino acids, cysteine through phenylalanine. CDR3 DNA is the only sequence kept; it has 45 bases, read in frame from the first base. Relative to germline, V is missing 4 bases and J is missing 7 bases, with 10 bases of the junction outside any gene match. CDR1 and CDR2, per the germline V gene (reference sequence), are LNHNV and YYDKDF.

The clonotype was recovered from a man aged 25-40 years who received the YFV17D yellow fever vaccine. This receptor chain uses TRBV15 and TRBJ2-1, and TRBD1 aligns with 7 junction nucleotides. The material was PBMCs, obtained on the day of the yellow fever booster vaccination. This receptor carries the CDR3 CATSNLTGIWNEQFF. The DNA reads TGTGCCACCAGCAACCTGACAGGGATTTGGAATGAGCAGTTCTTC.